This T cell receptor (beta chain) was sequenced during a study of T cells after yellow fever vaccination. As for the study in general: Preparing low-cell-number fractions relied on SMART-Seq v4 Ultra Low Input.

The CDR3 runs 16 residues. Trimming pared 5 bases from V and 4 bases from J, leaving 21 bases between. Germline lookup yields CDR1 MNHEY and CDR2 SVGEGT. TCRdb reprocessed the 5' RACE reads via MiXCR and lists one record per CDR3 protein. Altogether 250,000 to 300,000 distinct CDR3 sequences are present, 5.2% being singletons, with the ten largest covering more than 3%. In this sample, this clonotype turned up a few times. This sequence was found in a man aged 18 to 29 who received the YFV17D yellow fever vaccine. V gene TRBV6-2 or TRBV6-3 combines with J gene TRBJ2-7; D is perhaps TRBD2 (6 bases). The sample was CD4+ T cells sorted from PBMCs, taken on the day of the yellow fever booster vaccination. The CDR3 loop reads CASSQNQGGWIYEQYF. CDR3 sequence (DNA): TGTGCCAGCAGTCAAAACCAGGGAGGCTGGATTTACGAGCAGTACTTC.